These 23 T cell receptor beta chains were sequenced from one sample in a study of blood T cell repertoires in COVID-19. Using immunoSEQ multiplex PCR, the repertoire was profiled, and TCRdb retains in-frame clones only, with some absent. The sample includes fewer than 150,000 clones, around three quarters of them seen just once. Material for sequencing was peripheral blood. These receptor sequences come from a human donor in a cohort sampled during active COVID-19.

Regarding this clone: Distinct nucleotide sequences in the sample also encode this CDR3. This chain uses TRBV9 with TRBJ1-2, with 7 bases aligning to TRBD1. J lost 4 bases, V lost 3 bases, and 6 bases had no gene match. Germline lookup yields CDR1 SGDLS and CDR2 YYNGEE. The CDR3 totals 14 residues. CDR3: CASSAGGRLYGYTF. The CDR3 nucleotides are TGTGCCAGCAGCGCAGGGGGGCGCCTCTATGGCTACACCTTC.

V and J are TRBV11-2 and TRBJ2-5; 12 nucleotides agree with TRBD2. This CDR3 spans 18 amino acids. V was clipped by 3 bases and J by 2 bases; unmatched bases: 10. The germline gives CDR1 SGHAT, CDR2 FQNNGV. DNA of the CDR3: TGTGCCAGCAGCTTGTGGGAGACTAGCGGGGGTTCTCAAGAGACCCAGTACTTC. It translates to CASSLWETSGGSQETQYF.

J is TRBJ2-1 and V is TRBV10-1, with a tentative D call TRBD1 (6 bases). The V end was cut by 3 bases, the J end by 9 bases, with 15 bases between. Germline values: CDR1 WNHNN, CDR2 SYGVQD (reference sequence). This CDR3 contains 14 residues. The CDR3 region is CASSEVGAWGEQFF. The CDR3 DNA is TGCGCCAGCAGTGAAGTGGGGGCCTGGGGTGAGCAGTTCTTC.

The V call is TRBV7-3, the J call TRBJ1-4; 10 nucleotides line up with TRBD1. The CDR3 totals 15 residues. J was trimmed by 8 bases and V by 0 bases; bases with no gene match: 3. The germline V gene has CDR1 SGHTA and CDR2 FQGTGA. The CDR3 DNA reads as TGTGCCAGCAGCTTAACCCGGACAGGGGGAGAAAAACTGTTTTTT. It is translated as CASSLTRTGGEKLFF. The variable domain in full, completed from reference TRBV7-3 and TRBJ1-4, reads GAGVSQTPSNKVTEKGKYVELRCDPISGHTALYWYRQSLGQGPEFLIYFQGTGAADDSGLPNDRFFAVRPEGSVSTLKIQRTERGDSAVYLCASSLTRTGGEKLFFGSGTQLSVL.

This clone was observed once. The chain couples TRBV6-1 to TRBJ2-7; D gene ambiguous. V shed 1 base and J shed 3 bases, with 10 bases lying between them. The CDR3 totals 14 residues. CDR1 is MNHNS, CDR2 SASEGT, per germline. Here the CDR3 DNA reads TGTGCCAGCAGTGAAGGGGCACTCTTCTACGAGCAGTACTTC. Protein: CASSEGALFYEQYF.

This clone was seen only once. The chain employs TRBV19 and TRBJ1-4; D is ambiguous. V was pared by 5 bases and J by 6 bases, with 16 bases between. The germline V gene has CDR1 LNHDA and CDR2 SQIVND (reference sequence). The CDR3 is 15 residues long. DNA for the CDR3: TGTGCCAGTAGTTTCGAGGGAATCGGTCATGAAAAACTGTTTTTT. Translated: CASSFEGIGHEKLFF.

This clone has just a few counts. The J gene is TRBJ1-2, the V gene TRBV12-3 or TRBV12-4; 8 bases align to TRBD1. This CDR3 is 13 amino acids long. V lost 7 bases to trimming and J lost 8 bases; unmatched junction nucleotides: 9. DNA for the CDR3: TGTGCCAGCACGACGACAGGGGTTCAAGGCTACACCTTC. Translation: CASTTTGVQGYTF.

The chain has TRBV7-2 and TRBJ2-1, with 8 bases lining up with TRBD2. V shed 3 bases, J shed 10 bases, and the junction held 11 bases outside the gene matches. This CDR3 contains 15 residues. Germline V gives CDR1 SGHTA, CDR2 FQGNSA. CDR3 nucleotides: TGTGCCAGCAGCTTTGTAGCGGGGTCCGCCGGCGAGCAGTTCTTC. Protein sequence: CASSFVAGSAGEQFF. The full variable domain, completed using reference TRBV7-2 and TRBJ2-1, is GAGVSQSPSNKVTEKGKDVELRCDPISGHTALYWYRQSLGQGLEFLIYFQGNSAPDKSGLPSDRFSAERTGGSVSTLTIQRTQQEDSAVYLCASSFVAGSAGEQFFGPGTRLTVL.

V is TRBV7-9 and J is TRBJ1-5; TRBD1 aligns across 7 bases. Per the germline V gene, CDR1 is SEHNR and CDR2 is FQNEAQ (reference sequence). The CDR3 totals 15 residues. Germline trimming cut 6 bases from V and 2 bases from J; bases unmatched to any gene: 7. CDR3 nucleotide sequence: TGTGCCAGCAGTCGTGACAGGGTGGGCAATCAGCCCCAGCATTTT. Translation: CASSRDRVGNQPQHF.

The chain uses TRBV12-1 and TRBJ1-5. TRBV12-1 is annotated as a pseudogene. The CDR3 is 15 residues long. The CDR3 DNA reads TGTGCCAGCAGCTACCCCGGGTCCTCCAATCAGCCCCAGCATTTT. Amino acid sequence: CASSYPGSSNQPQHF.

The genes are TRBV30 and TRBJ1-5; D gene unclear. CDR1 and CDR2 from the germline V gene are GTSNPN and SVGIG (reference sequence). CDR3 length equals 13 residues. V shed 2 bases and J shed 1 base, with 6 bases lying between them. CDR3 sequence: CAWSFRSNQPQHF. CDR3 bases: TGTGCCTGGAGTTTCAGAAGCAATCAGCCCCAGCATTTT.

The chain carries TRBV12-3 or TRBV12-4 and TRBJ1-1, with TRBD1 as a possible D gene (5 bases). CDR3 length: 13 residues. Trimming shortened V by 4 bases and J by 5 bases, and 11 bases separated the two germline ends. CDR3 DNA sequence: TGTGCCAGCAGTTACGCAGGGCGAACTGAAGCTTTCTTT. It translates to CASSYAGRTEAFF.

The chain is built from TRBV5-6 and TRBJ1-3; D unresolved. With 0 bases removed from V and 5 bases from J, the gap between germline ends came to 9 bases. The CDR3 extends over 14 amino acids. Germline values: CDR1 SGHDT, CDR2 YYEEEE. The CDR3, as DNA: TGTGCCAGCAGCTTGGCGGGATCGAGAAACACCATATATTTT. Protein sequence: CASSLAGSRNTIYF. Looking up the rest from reference TRBV5-6 and TRBJ1-3 gives the full variable domain: DAGVTQSPTHLIKTRGQQVTLRCSPKSGHDTVSWYQQALGQGPQFIFQYYEEEERQRGNFPDRFSGHQFPNYSSELNVNALLLGDSALYLCASSLAGSRNTIYFGEGSWLTVV.

This clone came up once. The chain links TRBV6-5 to TRBJ1-5; D is possibly TRBD1 (6 bases). CDR1 MNHEY and CDR2 SVGAGI come from the germline V gene. The CDR3 runs to 13 residues. Trimming shortened V by 5 bases and J by 5 bases, and 10 bases separated the two germline ends. CDR3 bases: TGTGCCAGCAGTAGACAGGAATATCAGCCCCAGCATTTT. The encoded protein is CASSRQEYQPQHF.

The V call is TRBV19, the J call TRBJ2-6; no firm D call. Germline V gives CDR1 LNHDA, CDR2 SQIVND (reference sequence). V was cut by 4 bases and J by 0 bases, with 7 bases left in between. The CDR3 is 15 amino acids. CDR3: CASSSFSSGANVLTF. CDR3 nucleotides: TGTGCCAGTAGTAGTTTCAGCTCTGGGGCCAACGTCCTGACTTTC.

A single count supports this clone. The DNA for the CDR3 is TGTGCCAGCAGTTTTTCAAGGGGTCCTGGAAACACCATATATTTT. This gives the protein CASSFSRGPGNTIYF. The chain couples TRBV27 to TRBJ1-3; D may be TRBD1 (5 bases). This CDR3 spans 15 amino acids. V was trimmed by 3 bases and J by 2 bases, leaving 11 bases between them. Germline V gives CDR1 MNHEY, CDR2 SMNVEV (reference sequence).

The V and J genes are TRBV3-1 (or the pseudogene TRBV3-2) and TRBJ2-1, with 7 nucleotides matching TRBD1. The V and J ends lost 0 bases and 11 bases, in that order; junction bases with no gene match: 1. The CDR3 length is 12 residues. Germline V gene data show CDR1 as LGHDT and CDR2 as YNNKEL (reference sequence). The CDR3 DNA sequence: TGTGCCAGCAGCCAAGAAGGGGGCAAGCAGTTCTTC. The encoded protein is CASSQEGGKQFF.

The CDR3: CASKRQGVSYTF. The CDR3 DNA reads TGTGCCAGCAAACGACAGGGGGTGAGCTACACCTTC. The genes are TRBV6-6 and TRBJ1-2, with 9 bases matching TRBD1. V trimming: 7 bases; J trimming: 9 bases; junction bases outside the gene matches: 6. CDR3 length: 12 amino acids. Germline V gene sequence: CDR1 MNHNY, CDR2 SVGAGI (reference sequence).

The chain employs TRBV25-1 and TRBJ1-4; TRBD1 is a possible D gene (6 bases). The germline gives CDR1 MGHDK, CDR2 SYGVNS. Trimming took 11 bases from V and 0 from J, leaving 16 bases between them. This CDR3 comprises 15 residues. The CDR3 loop is CARGGADATNEKLFF. The CDR3 DNA reads TGTGCCCGCGGGGGGGCTGATGCAACTAATGAAAAACTGTTTTTT.

This sequence joins TRBV3-1 (or the pseudogene TRBV3-2) and TRBJ1-6; D not certain. Germline CDR1 is LGHDT and CDR2 is YNNKEL (reference sequence). Trimming cost V 4 bases and J 0 bases, with 7 bases left between them. The CDR3 runs to 15 residues. The CDR3 sequence: CASSRPGSYNSPLHF. CDR3 bases: TGTGCCAGCAGCCGCCCAGGCTCCTATAATTCACCCCTCCACTTT.

This chain connects TRBV4-1 to TRBJ2-7, with D possibly TRBD1 on 6 matching bases. V shed 8 bases and J shed 2 bases, with 19 bases lying between them. The germline V gene encodes CDR1 MGHRA and CDR2 YSYEKL. This CDR3 is 15 amino acids long. CDR3: CASSTQTGSTYEQYF. As DNA, the CDR3 is TGCGCCAGCTCAACCCAGACAGGCAGCACCTACGAGCAGTACTTC.

This clone was seen once. The rearrangement joins TRBV10-1 to TRBJ2-3, with TRBD1 as a possible D gene (5 bases). Germline V gene sequence: CDR1 WNHNN, CDR2 SYGVQD (reference sequence). The CDR3 has 15 amino acids. V was clipped by 2 bases and J by 4 bases, with 13 bases between them. The CDR3 protein is CASSEDSPTADTQYF. The CDR3 nucleotides read TGCGCCAGCAGTGAGGACAGCCCCACGGCAGATACGCAGTATTTT.

The J gene is TRBJ1-2, the V gene TRBV19; 9 positions agree with TRBD1. The germline CDR1 and CDR2 sequences are LNHDA and SQIVND (reference sequence). Trimming cost V 6 bases and J 5 bases; bases outside gene matches: 4. The CDR3 sequence is 13 residues long. CDR3 nucleotides: TGTGCCAGTAGCCCACAGGGGGCTTATGGCTACACCTTC. It yields the protein CASSPQGAYGYTF.